This TCR beta chain originates from a study of T cell responses to AZD1222 COVID-19 vaccine. Looking at the study overall: Second doses that came at about 4 or about 12 weeks were put together.

CDR1 is SGHTA, CDR2 FQGNSA, per germline. This CDR3 has 16 amino acids. V lost 0 bases and J lost 0; bases outside the gene matches: 3. Study findings and constraints: At baseline, seropositivity was found in only a handful of AZD1222 recipients. Repertoire samples came only from after the peak T cell response.

Concerning this clone: Its cognate antigen is unknown.

TCRdb's table, derived via immunoSEQ multiplex PCR, lists solely in-frame clones and lacks some. There are 70,000 to 90,000 clones in the sample; about 92% occur only once, and 2.2% lies in the top ten. The sequence came from an adult in good health. The sample here was peripheral blood, taken on day 0 of AZD1222 vaccination. The chain uses TRBV7-2 and TRBJ2-7, with TRBD2 matching 9 bases. CDR3 in DNA: TGTGCCAGCAGCTTAGCGCGGGGGGGCCACTCCTACGAGCAGTACTTC. As protein: CASSLARGGHSYEQYF.